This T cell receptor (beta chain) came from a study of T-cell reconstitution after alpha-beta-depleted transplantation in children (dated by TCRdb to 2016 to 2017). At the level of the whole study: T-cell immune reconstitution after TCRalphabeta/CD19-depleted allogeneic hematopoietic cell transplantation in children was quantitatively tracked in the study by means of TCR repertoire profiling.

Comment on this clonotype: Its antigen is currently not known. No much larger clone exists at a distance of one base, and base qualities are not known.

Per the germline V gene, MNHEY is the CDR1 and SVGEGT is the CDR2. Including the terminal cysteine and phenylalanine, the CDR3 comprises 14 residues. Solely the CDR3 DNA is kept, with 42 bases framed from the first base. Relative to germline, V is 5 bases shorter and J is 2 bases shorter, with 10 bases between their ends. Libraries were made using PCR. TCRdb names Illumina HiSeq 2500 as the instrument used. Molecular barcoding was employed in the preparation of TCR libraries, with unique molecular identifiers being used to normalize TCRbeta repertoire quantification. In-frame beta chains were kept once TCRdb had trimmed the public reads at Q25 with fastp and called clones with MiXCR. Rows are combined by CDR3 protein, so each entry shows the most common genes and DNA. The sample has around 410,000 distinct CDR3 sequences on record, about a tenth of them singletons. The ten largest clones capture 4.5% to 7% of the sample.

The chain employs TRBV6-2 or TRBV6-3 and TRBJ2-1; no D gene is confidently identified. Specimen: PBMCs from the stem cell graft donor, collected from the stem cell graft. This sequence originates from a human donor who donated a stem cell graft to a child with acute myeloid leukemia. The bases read TGTGCCAGCAGTAGAGATGGGACCTACAATGAGCAGTTCTTC. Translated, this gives CASSRDGTYNEQFF.